One and the same sample provided the 18 T cell receptor beta chains below, sequenced in a study of cytomegalovirus exposure and HLA in healthy donors. Primers included in the PCR were 60 Vbeta and 13 Jbeta primers. This table comes from immunoSEQ multiplex PCR, and its TCRdb copy is limited to in-frame clones, with some not included. Here the sample spans some 170,000 clones, over 70% being singletons. The specimen sequenced was PBMCs. The receptors were gathered from a man in his thirties or forties in good health and CMV-seronegative.

The chain recombines TRBV7-9 with TRBJ1-4; D ambiguous. CDR3 length equals 15 residues. The ends were cut back, 6 bases at V and 0 bases at J, with 11 bases in the middle. Looked up from germline, CDR1 is SEHNR and CDR2 is FQNEAQ (reference sequence). The CDR3 DNA reads TGTGCCAGCAGACCCTCCGGAGCAACTAATGAAAAACTGTTTTTT. Its protein product is CASRPSGATNEKLFF. The full variable domain, rest sourced from reference TRBV7-9 and TRBJ1-4, is DTGVSQNPRHKITKRGQNVTFRCDPISEHNRLYWYRQTLGQGPEFLTYFQNEAQLEKSRLLSDRFSAERPKGSFSTLEIQRTEQGDSAMYLCASRPSGATNEKLFFGSGTQLSVL.

Regarding this clone: One end of the junction varies from germline; a read error may be responsible. This chain links TRBV7-9 with TRBJ1-2; no definite D call. The CDR3 spans 17 residues. Germline values: CDR1 SEHNR, CDR2 FQNEAQ (reference sequence). This chain's CDR3 is CSSTLRELKLRNYGYTF. CDR3 nucleotide sequence: TGTTCCAGCACGTTAAGGGAGTTGAAGTTGAGAAACTATGGCTACACCTTC. The full variable domain, with the rest looked up from reference TRBV7-9 and TRBJ1-2, is DTGVSQNPRHKITKRGQNVTFRCDPISEHNRLYWYRQTLGQGPEFLTYFQNEAQLEKSRLLSDRFSAERPKGSFSTLEIQRTEQGDSAMYLCSSTLRELKLRNYGYTFGSGTRLTVV.

With respect to this clone: The junction does not match germline at one end; this may be a read error. The chain carries TRBV29-1 and TRBJ1-2; D is perhaps TRBD1 (5 bases). Germline V lookup: CDR1 SQVTM, CDR2 ANQGSEA. The CDR3 is 14 residues long. CDR3 loop: CGVRPPGGDYGYTF. The CDR3, as DNA: TGCGGCGTTCGCCCACCGGGGGGGGACTATGGCTACACCTTC.

The count of this clone is one. This chain connects TRBV27 to TRBJ2-7, with 9 bases fitting TRBD2. The V and J ends lost 7 bases and 3 bases, in that order; junction bases with no gene match: 4. Germline-derived CDR1 and CDR2 are MNHEY and SMNVEV (reference sequence). This CDR3 spans 13 amino acids. This CDR3 reads CASKQREVYEQYF. DNA for the CDR3: TGTGCCAGCAAGCAGCGGGAGGTCTACGAGCAGTACTTC.

The chain combines TRBV29-1 with TRBJ1-3; D unresolved. Trimming took 8 bases from V and 0 from J, leaving 11 bases between them. Germline CDR1 is SQVTM and CDR2 is ANQGSEA. This CDR3 region has 13 residues. The CDR3 loop is CSTRVGSGNTIYF. The CDR3 DNA follows: TGCAGCACCCGTGTCGGCTCTGGAAACACCATATATTTT.

The chain recombines TRBV9 with TRBJ2-3; the D is unclear. Germline assignment: CDR1 SGDLS and CDR2 YYNGEE. Trimming removed 4 bases from V and 2 bases from J, with 8 bases in between. The length of the CDR3 is 13 residues. The CDR3 spells CASSLLLTDTQYF. CDR3 bases: TGTGCCAGCAGCCTTCTACTCACAGATACGCAGTATTTT.

V and J are TRBV28 and TRBJ1-2; no clear D. Germline assignment: CDR1 MDHEN and CDR2 SYDVKM. This CDR3 spans 11 amino acids. Trimming shortened V by 3 bases and J by 8 bases, and 7 bases separated the two germline ends. CDR3 nucleotides: TGTGCCAGCAGTTTGCTCAGGGGCTACACCTTC. The encoded protein is CASSLLRGYTF.

The chain is built from TRBV19 and TRBJ2-7; 7 bases are shared with TRBD1. The V gene end was trimmed by 6 bases and the J gene end by 3 bases; junction bases not matched to a gene: 11. CDR1 is LNHDA, CDR2 SQIVND, per germline (reference sequence). The CDR3 totals 15 residues. As DNA, the CDR3 is TGTGCCAGTAGACCCAGGGACAGTCTGAACTACGAGCAGTACTTC. Amino acids: CASRPRDSLNYEQYF.

The CDR3 spells CASSVVGSGNTEAFF. For the CDR3, the DNA is TGTGCCAGCAGCGTAGTTGGGTCAGGGAACACTGAAGCTTTCTTT. This chain links TRBV9 with TRBJ1-1; D unclear. Trimming left V 0 bases short and J 1 base short, with 10 bases between. Germline lookup yields CDR1 SGDLS and CDR2 YYNGEE. The CDR3 has 15 amino acids.

The rearrangement uses TRBV28 and TRBJ2-2; D ambiguous. Trimming took off 6 bases at V and 9 bases at J, with 11 bases between the two ends. The CDR3 sequence is 12 residues long. Per the germline V gene, CDR1 is MDHEN and CDR2 is SYDVKM. In nucleotides, the CDR3 is TGTGCCAGCAGCCCCAGTAGCCGGGAGCTGTTTTTT. Translated: CASSPSSRELFF.

This clone appeared a few times. The V call is TRBV11-2, the J call TRBJ1-3; weak D call: TRBD1 (5 bases). This CDR3 has 18 amino acids. Germline CDR1 and CDR2: SGHAT and FQNNGV. V shed 5 bases and J shed 2 bases, with 22 bases lying between them. The CDR3 region has the DNA TGTGCCAGCAGCCACCCCCGCAGGCAGCCAGGGACTGGAAACACCATATATTTT. Protein sequence: CASSHPRRQPGTGNTIYF.

The gene calls are TRBV15 and TRBJ1-1; 8 bases fit TRBD1. The length of the CDR3 is 16 residues. J lost 5 bases, V lost 3 bases, and 11 bases had no gene match. Germline loops: CDR1 LNHNV, CDR2 YYDKDF (reference sequence). CDR3 region: CATSRRSQGARTEAFF. The CDR3 coding sequence is TGTGCCACCAGCAGGAGAAGTCAGGGGGCCCGTACTGAAGCTTTCTTT.

The J gene is TRBJ2-2, the V gene TRBV28, with 7 bases fitting TRBD1. Germline loops: CDR1 MDHEN, CDR2 SYDVKM. Trimming at V came to 5 bases and at J to 4 bases, leaving 4 bases not matched to a gene. The CDR3 totals 14 residues. The CDR3 here is CASSVPGGTGELFF. The CDR3 coding sequence is TGTGCCAGCAGTGTGCCAGGGGGCACCGGGGAGCTGTTTTTT.

This clone showed up just a few times. The chain uses TRBV6-5 and TRBJ1-5, with D perhaps TRBD1 (5 bases). Trimming pared 10 bases from V and 6 bases from J, leaving 16 bases between. Per the germline V gene, CDR1 is MNHEY and CDR2 is SVGAGI. The CDR3 is made up of 13 amino acids. Here the CDR3 reads CATLGGKGQPQHF. The CDR3 nucleotides read TGTGCCACCCTTGGGGGGAAAGGTCAGCCCCAGCATTTT.

The chain couples TRBV9 to TRBJ2-5; a weak D match, TRBD2 (5 bases). With the DNA end fitting TRBJ2-7 better, the J assignment may be wrong. CDR3 length: 14 residues. Germline V gene sequence: CDR1 SGDLS, CDR2 YYNGEE. CDR3 bases: TGTGCCAGCAGCGTGGACGGGGACTCCTACGAGCAGTACTTC. Protein sequence: CASSVDGDSYEQYF.

The chain uses TRBV7-3 and TRBJ2-1; 9 nucleotides line up with TRBD1. V gave up 0 bases and J gave up 8 bases; unmatched junction bases: 2. This CDR3 is 14 amino acids long. Germline CDR1 SGHTA, CDR2 FQGTGA. CDR3 nucleotide sequence: TGTGCCAGCAGCTTAACGGGACAGGGCCATGAGCAGTTCTTC. It codes for CASSLTGQGHEQFF.

The rearrangement uses TRBV6-1 and TRBJ1-1, with a weak D call TRBD1 (5 bases). The germline V gene encodes CDR1 MNHNS and CDR2 SASEGT. The CDR3 extends over 14 amino acids. Trimming took off 3 bases at V and 1 base at J, with 9 bases between the two ends. CDR3 in amino acids: CASSDSQGNTEAFF. The CDR3 coding sequence is TGTGCCAGCAGTGATTCCCAGGGGAACACTGAAGCTTTCTTT.

The rearrangement joins TRBV4-3 to TRBJ1-5, with D perhaps matching TRBD1 (6 bases). Germline CDR1 and CDR2: LGHNA and YSLEER. V was pared by 2 bases and J by 9 bases, with 11 bases between. The CDR3 is 13 residues long. CDR3 in DNA: TGCGCCAGCAGCCAAACCGGGACATCGCCCCAGCATTTT. Its translation is CASSQTGTSPQHF.